The present T cell receptor beta chain was sequenced within a study of blood T cell repertoires in COVID-19 (dated by TCRdb to 2020 to 2022). As for the study more broadly: Collaborator samples came from the United States, Italy and Spain and covered acute and convalescent phases of COVID-19. The material from the prospective study consisted of cDNA or gDNA derived from T cells, B-cell-depleted T cells, or PBMCs. The dataset comprised deeply sampled blood TCRbeta repertoires from subjects exposed to, actively infected with, or recovered from COVID-19. A freely available public database, intended as a resource for researchers studying the immune response to SARS-CoV-2, is where the repertoires were released. The samples were drawn from two sources: the first 160 participants of the ongoing ImmuneRACE study, and over 950 subjects contributed by 6 global collaborators. The sample metadata nearly always contained a de-identified subject ID, COVID-19 status, age in years and sex. Where HLA class I and class II types were available, the types were taken from metadata supplied by the sample provider, not from assay-based typing. Paper-wide results and their limitations: The quantity of clinical and demographic metadata differed by source and by participant and was supplied without curation.

TCRbeta CDR3 regions were amplified from genomic DNA by means of the immunoSEQ Assay, a bias-controlled multiplex PCR. From the authors' description of their analysis: The number of nucleated cells in each sample was estimated from the amplification of reference gene primers within the assay. Sequence reads were collapsed and filtered to measure the absolute abundance of every unique TCRbeta CDR3 rearrangement. For each sample, productive Simpson clonality was calculated as the square root of Simpson's diversity index across productive rearrangements. This immuneACCESS table, as held by TCRdb, lists in-frame sequences with V and J called but not all clones. Of the missing ones, under half trace to an unresolved V gene in checked studies; the others have no known cause. V, J and clone size reflect that table, while D and trimming were determined from the DNA. The sample table shows around 60,000 clones, and roughly 80% are seen once. Of the sample, 10% is held by the ten largest clones.

Details on this clone: The antigen it binds to is not known. Per-base qualities were not stored, and no clone one base away is much larger.

One collaborating source in Seattle enrolled patients during active infection and followed them longitudinally through the course of disease. The collaborating institutions used their own protocols to collect whole blood in K2EDTA tubes. For TCRbeta analysis, collaborators shipped samples in one of three forms: frozen whole blood, isolated PBMCs, or DNA extracted from either of those sample types. From V the trimming removes 9 bases and from J it removes 6 bases, while the gene matches leave 13 bases of the junction unaccounted for. The CDR3 starts with the cysteine, ends with the phenylalanine, and has 14 residues. The read is trimmed to its CDR3 DNA, 42 bases read in frame from base 1. CDR1 and CDR2 (SGHTA, FQGTGA) derive from the germline V gene.

The clonotype was recovered from a man aged 45 to 65 with COVID-19, enrolled during active disease. The V and J genes are TRBV7-3 and TRBJ2-7; TRBD1 fits 8 bases in the junction. Sequenced material: peripheral blood. CDR3 sequence: CASCRGTGYCEQYF. The DNA sequence follows: TGTGCCAGTTGTCGGGGGACAGGTTATTGCGAGCAGTACTTC.